The 10 T cell receptor beta chains listed next were all sequenced from one sample in a study of shared clonotypes between healthy human individuals. Sequencing was performed with immunoSEQ multiplex PCR; in TCRdb, only in-frame clones are kept and a portion is missing. The sample shows millions of clones, more than 80% of them seen only once. The sequencing input was naive CD4+ T cells from PBMCs. Subset indicated: CD45RA+ positively selected. The source is a man in his late teens or twenties in good health. Some clones in this sample may be carry-over from other donors' samples.

The J gene is TRBJ2-7, the V gene TRBV11-3, with TRBD1 identical over 9 bases. The CDR3 is 14 amino acids. The germline V gene has CDR1 SGHNT and CDR2 YENEEA. J lost 7 bases, V lost 3 bases, and 7 bases had no gene match. The CDR3 bases are TGTGCCAGCAGCTTTTTACCCGGGACAGGGGAGCAGTACTTC. This sequence encodes CASSFLPGTGEQYF.

V gene TRBV11-3 combines with J gene TRBJ2-1; tentative D call: TRBD2 (5 bases). This CDR3 spans 16 amino acids. Germline loops: CDR1 SGHNT, CDR2 YENEEA. Deletions cut 2 bases from V and 5 bases from J, with 16 bases between. CDR3 DNA sequence: TGTGCCAGCAGCTTATCCATGGGGTGGACTGACAATGAGCAGTTCTTC. Residues: CASSLSMGWTDNEQFF.

The gene calls are TRBV11-3 and TRBJ1-1; D not resolved. Looked up from germline, CDR1 is SGHNT and CDR2 is YENEEA. The CDR3 covers 13 residues. The V end lost 0 bases, the J end lost 4 bases, and 6 bases lay between the germline ends. CDR3 sequence: CASSLERTTEAFF. In DNA form, the CDR3 reads TGTGCCAGCAGCTTAGAAAGGACCACTGAAGCTTTCTTT.

In regard to this clone: Other DNA sequences from this sample encode an identical CDR3 as well. The chain links TRBV5-4 to TRBJ2-6; the D gene could be TRBD1 or TRBD2 (5 bases each). The germline gives CDR1 SGHNT, CDR2 YYREEE (reference sequence). Between the trimmed V and J ends, which lost 0 bases and 0 bases, there was a span of 7 bases. The CDR3 is 16 residues long. The CDR3 DNA is TGTGCCAGCAGCTTGGGGGGGAACTCTGGGGCCAACGTCCTGACTTTC. It specifies CASSLGGNSGANVLTF.

The genes are TRBV10-3 and TRBJ2-3, with D possibly called TRBD1 or TRBD2 (5 bases each). The CDR3 runs to 13 residues. Germline V gene data show CDR1 as ENHRY and CDR2 as SYGVKD. Trimming took off 7 bases at V and 3 bases at J, with 11 bases between the two ends. The DNA for the CDR3 is TGTGCCATCAATTCGGGGCCGACAGATACGCAGTATTTT. Protein sequence: CAINSGPTDTQYF.

The chain joins TRBV6-1 to TRBJ1-2; D perhaps matches TRBD1 (5 bases). The CDR3 runs 15 residues. With 7 bases removed from V and 5 bases from J, the gap between germline ends came to 20 bases. Germline CDR1 MNHNS, CDR2 SASEGT. CDR3 residues: CASTPQWGSDYGYTF. The CDR3 nucleotides read TGTGCCAGCACCCCCCAATGGGGGTCAGATTATGGCTACACCTTC.

The chain employs TRBV9 and TRBJ2-2, with D unclear. The V end lost 4 bases, the J end lost 6 bases, and 13 bases lay between the germline ends. Germline V lookup: CDR1 SGDLS, CDR2 YYNGEE. CDR3 length: 14 amino acids. CDR3 sequence (DNA): TGTGCCAGCAGCTATCAAGGGATCCCCGGGGAGCTGTTTTTT. Translated: CASSYQGIPGELFF.

This clone has a single count. The chain combines TRBV2 with TRBJ1-4; no definite D call. The CDR3 loop spans 16 amino acids. Deletions cut 7 bases from V and 0 bases from J, with 15 bases between. The germline V gene encodes CDR1 SNHLY and CDR2 FYNNEI. The CDR3 loop is CASNPGSRPTNEKLFF. For the CDR3, the DNA is TGTGCCAGCAACCCCGGATCCCGGCCAACTAATGAAAAACTGTTTTTT.

The chain joins TRBV5-4 to TRBJ2-3; D might be TRBD2 (5 bases). The V end was cut by 6 bases, the J end by 4 bases, with 18 bases between. This CDR3 spans 15 amino acids. Germline values: CDR1 SGHNT, CDR2 YYREEE (reference sequence). CDR3 in amino acids: CASKGSRIAPDTQYF. CDR3 bases: TGTGCCAGCAAAGGGAGTAGAATAGCTCCAGATACGCAGTATTTT. Full variable domain (outside the CDR3, taken from reference TRBV5-4 and TRBJ2-3): ETGVTQSPTHLIKTRGQQVTLRCSSQSGHNTVSWYQQALGQGPQFIFQYYREEENGRGNFPPRFSGLQFPNYSSELNVNALELDDSALYLCASKGSRIAPDTQYFGPGTRLTVL.

The J gene is TRBJ2-1, the V gene TRBV7-3; TRBD1 aligns across 7 bases. There are 14 residues in the CDR3. Germline V gene sequence: CDR1 SGHTA, CDR2 FQGTGA. The junction had 0 bases not matched to a gene; V was cut back by 0 bases and J by 4 bases. CDR3 DNA sequence: TGTGCCAGCAGCTTAACACAGGGGTACAATGAGCAGTTCTTC. Protein product: CASSLTQGYNEQFF.